These T cell receptor beta chains were read from a single sample in a study of spatial heterogeneity in lung cancer. MiXCR, run by TCRdb on the 5' RACE reads, gives a single entry per CDR3 protein. Of approximately 10,000 distinct CDR3 sequences detected, roughly 6% appear once; the ten largest clones hold under 35%. The material sequenced was lung tumor tissue, taken at surgery. These TCRs come from a male donor with early-stage non-small cell lung cancer. CDR3s include the opening cysteine and the closing phenylalanine or tryptophan. The order of the fields is clone size, D gene, V gene, J gene, CDR3 protein, CDR3 DNA. A D gene is named only where the DNA matches it firmly. Part of the rows lack a size; the others show once, few, many or a class for expanded clones.

few,TRBD1,TRBV5-1,TRBJ1-1,CASSLGTGGEAFF,TGCGCCAGCAGCCTTGGGACAGGGGGGGAAGCTTTCTTT
few,-,TRBV30,TRBJ1-5,CAWSVSRAQPQHF,TGTGCCTGGAGTGTAAGCAGGGCCCAGCCCCAGCATTTT
medium-sized,-,TRBV4-1,TRBJ1-1,CASSQEVTALNTEAFF,TGCGCCAGCAGCCAAGAAGTCACAGCCTTGAACACTGAAGCTTTCTTT
few,-,TRBV20-1,TRBJ1-6,CSARVSGDYSPLHF,TGCAGTGCTAGAGTGTCTGGGGACTATTCACCCCTCCACTTT
-,-,TRBV30,TRBJ1-4,CAWSQSSTNEKLFF,TGTGCCTGGAGTCAGTCGTCAACTAATGAAAAACTGTTTTTT
few,-,TRBV6-6,TRBJ1-5,CASSRQEYSNQPQHF,TGTGCCAGCAGCCGTCAAGAGTATAGCAATCAGCCCCAGCATTTT
medium-sized,-,TRBV5-5,TRBJ1-6,CASSTTATNNSPLHF,TGTGCCAGCAGCACGACAGCTACGAATAATTCACCCCTCCACTTT
many,-,TRBV7-9,TRBJ2-3,CASNPTGGTDTQYF,TGTGCCAGCAACCCGACCGGGGGCACAGATACGCAGTATTTT
medium-sized,-,TRBV20-1,TRBJ2-3,CSARALIGTSRSRDTQYF,TGCAGTGCTAGAGCCCTCATCGGGACTTCACGGAGCAGGGATACGCAGTATTTT
many,-,TRBV29-1,TRBJ2-5,CSATRSRETQYF,TGCAGCGCTACTAGATCGCGGGAGACCCAGTACTTC
many,TRBD1,TRBV7-9,TRBJ1-1,CASSQGQGTEAFF,TGTGCCAGCTCCCAGGGACAGGGCACTGAAGCTTTCTTT
large,-,TRBV28,TRBJ1-5,CASSLHQPQHF,TGTGCCAGCAGTTTACATCAGCCCCAGCATTTT
-,TRBD2,TRBV12-3/TRBV12-4,TRBJ2-1,CASSNSGGGPLIF,TGTGCCAGCAGTAATAGCGGGGGGGGGCCTTTGATCTTC
many,TRBD1,TRBV5-1,TRBJ1-4,CASSQKRTGYATNEKLFF,TGCGCCAGCAGCCAGAAGAGGACAGGGTATGCAACTAATGAAAAACTGTTTTTT
-,-,TRBV6-2/TRBV6-3,TRBJ1-2,CASNRLNYGYTF,TGTGCCAGCAACAGACTAAACTATGGCTACACCTTC
many,TRBD2,TRBV12-3/TRBV12-4,TRBJ2-3,CASSPGGAGDTQYF,TGTGCCAGCAGTCCCGGGGGGGCAGGAGATACGCAGTATTTT
many,-,TRBV5-1,TRBJ1-4,CASSPESTNEKLFF,TGCGCCAGCAGCCCGGAGTCAACTAATGAAAAACTGTTTTTT
many,-,TRBV9,TRBJ2-1,CASSYTPDSYNEQFF,TGTGCCAGCAGCTATACCCCGGACTCCTACAATGAGCAGTTCTTC
many,TRBD1,TRBV4-2,TRBJ2-2,CASSQRQGSTGELFF,TGTGCCAGCAGCCAAAGACAGGGGAGCACCGGGGAGCTGTTTTTT
few,-,TRBV27,TRBJ2-2,CASRQGWNTGELFF,TGTGCCAGCAGACAGGGTTGGAACACCGGGGAGCTGTTTTTT
-,-,TRBV20-1,TRBJ1-1,CSARRPGTPEAFF,TGCAGTGCTAGGCGACCGGGGACCCCTGAAGCTTTCTTT
many,TRBD1,TRBV6-6,TRBJ2-7,CASTRDRVSYEQYF,TGTGCCAGCACCAGGGACAGGGTGTCCTACGAGCAGTACTTC
many,-,TRBV12-3/TRBV12-4,TRBJ2-2,CASSSGLGQGYTGELFF,TGTGCCAGCAGCTCCGGACTAGGGCAGGGGTACACCGGGGAGCTGTTTTTT
many,-,TRBV12-3/TRBV12-4,TRBJ1-3,CASSFTAASGNTIYF,TGTGCCAGCAGTTTTACAGCCGCCTCTGGAAACACCATATATTTT
few,TRBD1,TRBV5-1,TRBJ2-3,CASSLRQGRMTDTQYF,TGCGCCAGCAGCTTACGACAGGGAAGGATGACAGATACGCAGTATTTT
many,TRBD1,TRBV18,TRBJ1-1,CASSSQGGMNTEAFF,TGTGCCAGCTCATCCCAGGGGGGGATGAACACTGAAGCTTTCTTT
-,-,TRBV4-2,TRBJ1-5,CASSQEATKNQPQHF,TGTGCCAGCAGCCAAGAGGCCACAAAAAATCAGCCCCAGCATTTT
many,TRBD1,TRBV29-1,TRBJ1-2,CSVPDRGKNGYTF,TGCAGCGTTCCGGACAGGGGAAAGAATGGCTACACCTTC
many,TRBD1,TRBV4-2,TRBJ1-3,CASSQLQGEIGNTIYF,TGTGCCAGCAGCCAATTACAGGGGGAAATTGGAAACACCATATATTTT
medium-sized,-,TRBV12-3/TRBV12-4,TRBJ1-5,CASSIQGDNQPQHF,TGTGCCAGCAGTATACAGGGAGACAATCAGCCCCAGCATTTT
many,TRBD1,TRBV29-1,TRBJ1-2,CSVEGTGGPFDYGYTF,TGCAGCGTTGAAGGGACAGGGGGTCCTTTCGACTATGGCTACACCTTC
few,-,TRBV28,TRBJ2-7,CATEGIYEQYF,TGTGCCACCGAGGGGATTTACGAGCAGTACTTC
many,-,TRBV14,TRBJ2-7,CASSQTDSSYEQYF,TGTGCCAGCAGCCAAACCGACAGCTCCTACGAGCAGTACTTC
medium-sized,-,TRBV5-6,TRBJ1-5,CASSLADQPQHF,TGTGCCAGCAGCTTGGCTGATCAGCCCCAGCATTTT
few,TRBD1,TRBV30,TRBJ2-5,CAWSYRGETQYF,TGTGCCTGGAGTTACAGGGGGGAGACCCAGTACTTC
few,TRBD2,TRBV6-6,TRBJ2-3,CASSYRTSGLDTQYF,TGTGCCAGCAGTTACCGGACTAGCGGGTTAGATACGCAGTATTTT
many,TRBD1,TRBV28,TRBJ1-1,CASSLDRVEAFF,TGTGCCAGCAGTCTCGACAGGGTTGAAGCTTTCTTT
many,-,TRBV11-2,TRBJ2-3,CASSFKRGKTDTQYF,TGTGCCAGCAGCTTTAAACGGGGCAAAACAGATACGCAGTATTTT
medium-sized,-,TRBV7-9,TRBJ2-3,CASSLLDYTTDTQYF,TGTGCCAGCAGCTTACTTGACTACACCACAGATACGCAGTATTTT
many,-,TRBV11-3,TRBJ1-1,CASSSHQGTVRDTEAFF,TGTGCCAGCAGCTCCCACCAGGGCACGGTTCGGGACACTGAAGCTTTCTTT
-,-,TRBV19,TRBJ1-2,CASTWTENYGYTF,TGTGCCAGTACATGGACAGAAAACTATGGCTACACCTTC
many,-,TRBV3-1,TRBJ2-7,CASRKTATSYEQYF,TGTGCCAGCAGGAAAACTGCTACGTCCTACGAGCAGTACTTC
few,-,TRBV7-9,TRBJ2-7,CASSLAGSYEQYF,TGTGCCAGCAGCTTAGCAGGGTCCTACGAGCAGTACTTC
many,TRBD2,TRBV6-5,TRBJ2-7,CASSSLTSGVPYEQYF,TGTGCCAGCAGTTCCCTTACTAGCGGAGTCCCCTACGAGCAGTACTTC
medium-sized,-,TRBV27,TRBJ1-6,CASSPGGSYNSPLHF,TGTGCCAGCAGCCCCGGGGGCTCCTATAATTCACCCCTCCACTTT
medium-sized,TRBD1,TRBV29-1,TRBJ1-5,CSVRQGGDSQPQHF,TGCAGCGTTAGACAGGGAGGAGATAGTCAGCCCCAGCATTTT
many,-,TRBV28,TRBJ1-1,CASSGGGANTEAFF,TGTGCCAGCAGCGGGGGGGGGGCGAACACTGAAGCTTTCTTT
many,-,TRBV24-1,TRBJ2-1,CATSDGGEQFF,TGTGCCACCAGTGATGGAGGTGAGCAGTTCTTC
few,-,TRBV5-4,TRBJ2-2,CASRSGGTGELFF,TGTGCCAGCAGGTCCGGAGGCACCGGGGAGCTGTTTTTT
few,-,TRBV10-3,TRBJ1-2,CAISSGPDDGYTF,TGTGCCATCAGTTCAGGCCCGGATGATGGCTACACCTTC
many,-,TRBV29-1,TRBJ1-4,CSVRTNEKLFF,TGCAGCGTTCGTACTAATGAAAAACTGTTTTTT
-,TRBD2,TRBV10-3,TRBJ2-1,CAISATGGGNEQFF,TGTGCCATCTCGGCTACGGGAGGGGGAAATGAGCAGTTCTTC
few,-,TRBV12-3/TRBV12-4,TRBJ2-3,CASSLTGGTDTQYF,TGTGCCAGCAGTTTAACGGGGGGCACAGATACGCAGTATTTT